This T cell receptor beta chain was retrieved from a study of blood T cells in healthy people across ages (dated by TCRdb to the mid-2010s). Context from the whole study: In model experiments, template switching captured about one uniquely barcoded TCR beta cDNA molecule for every two T cells. To avoid experimental bias, donors of different ages were spread randomly across the sequencing lanes. The donors were split into four age groups: young (average 16 years), middle-aged (over 35), aged (more than 60) and long-lived (over 75). To track age-related changes in TCR beta repertoire diversity, the study relied on deep sequencing normalized with unique cDNA molecular identifiers. Two additional independent replicas of 1 million unique cDNA reads from the same blood draw were analyzed for two donors (one aged 18 to 30 and one aged 80 or older).

Receptors were amplified or captured by 5' RACE. Reads for this sample came from an Illumina HiSeq 2500. The second PCR ran for about 6 to 12 cycles and used a J-beta primer mix along with a sample-barcoded 5' primer. Each TCR beta cDNA molecule received a unique molecular identifier from a template-switch 5' adaptor carrying 12 random nucleotides. Each sample yielded at least 2.5 million CDR3-containing paired-end reads. The Mint cDNA synthesis kit, primed by a TRBC-specific oligonucleotide, was used to synthesize first-strand cDNA from all RNA. After uracil-DNA glycosylase treatment, a first 18-cycle PCR used universal primers M1SS and BC2_uni_R on all cDNA. The authors processed their data as follows. For normalization, 1 million high-quality reads, each with a distinct molecular identifier, were randomly selected from each sample. Reads with shared molecular identifiers were discarded instead of being binned into consensus sequences. MiTCR, with a Q25 quality threshold and the strictest error-elimination algorithm, was used for CDR3 identification, clonotype clustering and error correction. A nonparametric unseen species model with Euler transformation was used to estimate a lower bound on total TCR beta diversity. TCRdb reran the public reads through fastp at Q25 and MiXCR, keeping productive beta chains. Every CDR3 protein is listed once, alongside the most common genes and DNA of its rows. The V and J calls were determined by TCRdb, not by the authors. Within this sample are 710,000 or so distinct CDR3 sequences, with about 34% of them counted one time only. The ten largest clones add up to 15% of the sample.

In its sample, this clonotype was seen many times. Its binding antigen is unknown. Base qualities were left out, and no much larger clone turns up one base away. The germline V gene supplies CDR1 MDHEN and CDR2 SYDVKM. Trimming removed 4 bases from V and 2 bases from J, leaving 3 bases between the germline ends. Reading from cysteine to phenylalanine, the CDR3 counts 13 amino acids. The kept DNA is CDR3 alone, 39 bases in frame from the first base. On the study overall, not on this receptor specifically: Compared with the aged group, the long-lived group had more naive CD4+ T cells, fewer expanded clones and increased TCR diversity, a pattern suggesting age selection. Estimates of total diversity based on one million sequenced T cells were regarded as lower bounds and as underestimates. Because profiling used bulk unsorted PBMCs, naive and antigen-experienced compartments could not be compared conclusively. Donor CMV infection status was unknown, potentially confounding age-related changes in expanded clonotypes. As age increased, observed TCR beta diversity per million T cells dropped in a roughly linear way, and a significant reduction was already evident by age 40. There was a strong correlation between observed TCR beta diversity and the percentage of naive T cells measured by flow cytometry.

The approximately 39 donors, aged about 6 to 95 years, were systemically healthy Caucasian individuals from Russia. Ten milliliters of peripheral blood were drawn from each donor into EDTA-treated Vacutainer tubes. Ficoll-Paque density-gradient centrifugation was used to isolate PBMCs, with at least 7 million per sample. Total RNA, at least 5 micrograms per sample, was extracted from PBMCs with Trizol reagent. The percentages of naive CD45RAhigh/CD27high T cells were determined by flow cytometry on a PBMC aliquot from every donor. Sequenced: blood. The chain was built from TRBV28 and TRBJ2-6; the D gene assignment is ambiguous. This clonotype originated in a woman older than 75 in good health. Donor details come from another sample of the same person, matched by shared clones. The encoded CDR3 is CASSSPGANVLTF. Read as DNA, the sequence is TGTGCCAGCAGTTCTCCTGGGGCCAACGTCCTGACTTTC.